The 26 T cell receptor beta chains below were found in one sample sequenced in a study of early stage breast cancer tumors. This table comes from immunoSEQ multiplex PCR, and its TCRdb copy is limited to in-frame clones, with some not included. The sample contains some 10,000 clones, 60% to 85% of which appear only once. Sequenced sample: normal breast tissue next to the tumor. These receptor sequences come from a person in their 40s with breast cancer.

The rearrangement uses TRBV7-2 and TRBJ2-5; no reliable D call. There are 14 residues in the CDR3. Between the trimmed V and J ends, which lost 0 bases and 3 bases, there was a span of 8 bases. Germline CDR1 SGHTA, CDR2 FQGNSA. This chain's CDR3 is CASSLAPMEETQYF. DNA of the CDR3: TGTGCCAGCAGCTTAGCCCCGATGGAAGAGACCCAGTACTTC.

The V and J genes are TRBV19 and TRBJ1-2, with 8 nucleotides matching TRBD1. V dropped 5 bases and J dropped 3; count of bases not matched to a gene: 5. The CDR3 loop spans 14 amino acids. CDR1 and CDR2 (germline): LNHDA, SQIVND (reference sequence). The CDR3 sequence is CASSPGTGHYGYTF. In nucleotides, the CDR3 is TGTGCCAGTAGTCCCGGGACAGGCCACTATGGCTACACCTTC.

This chain uses TRBV5-1 with TRBJ2-7; TRBD2 matches 14 bases. Trimming took 4 bases from V and 5 from J; bases not matched to a gene: 5. The CDR3 has 15 amino acids. From germline, CDR1 is SGHRS and CDR2 YFSETQ. CDR3 nucleotides: TGCGCCAGCAGCCCCGGACTAGCGGGAGGCCACGAGCAGTACTTC. Amino acids: CASSPGLAGGHEQYF.

This chain uses TRBV23-1 with TRBJ1-1; D may be TRBD1 (5 bases). TRBV23-1 is an ORF, with its function uncertain. Between the trimmed V and J ends, which lost 0 bases and 7 bases, there was a span of 12 bases. This CDR3 has 14 residues. The CDR3 reads CASSQSKGSHEAFF. The CDR3 nucleotides are TGCGCCAGCAGTCAATCGAAGGGGTCCCATGAAGCTTTCTTT.

The chain joins TRBV4-2 to TRBJ1-4; a possible D gene is TRBD1 (5 bases). This CDR3 comprises 16 residues. The V gene lost 1 base and the J gene lost 0 bases, with 9 bases spanning the gap. Germline V gene data show CDR1 as LGHNA and CDR2 as YNFKEQ. Written as DNA, the CDR3 is TGTGCCAGCAGCCAAGTTTCGGGGGCAACTAATGAAAAACTGTTTTTT. It encodes CASSQVSGATNEKLFF.

The V call is TRBV21-1, the J call TRBJ2-2; the table names TRBD2, a call not compared with the DNA. TRBV21-1 is an annotated pseudogene. The CDR3 has 17 residues. CDR3 sequence reads: CASNQEGKRENTGELFF. The CDR3 coding sequence is TGTGCCAGCAACCAGGAGGGCAAGCGGGAGAACACCGGGGAGCTGTTTTTT.

V is TRBV6-5 and J is TRBJ1-2, with D perhaps matching TRBD1 (5 bases). The germline V gene has CDR1 MNHEY and CDR2 SVGAGI. Trimming stripped 5 bases from V and 4 bases from J, with 14 bases between. The CDR3 is made up of 14 amino acids. CDR3 sequence (DNA): TGTGCCAGCAGTGGACCGGATGGGGGCTATGGCTACACCTTC. Translating gives CASSGPDGGYGYTF.

This clone is a singleton in its sample. The V and J genes are TRBV6-1 and TRBJ2-1; a weak D match, TRBD1 (5 bases). CDR3 size: 15 residues. Trimming took off 0 bases at V and 8 bases at J, with 14 bases between the two ends. The germline V gene encodes CDR1 MNHNS and CDR2 SASEGT. The CDR3 region has the DNA TGTGCCAGCAGTGAAGCGCATGGTAGGGGCGATGAGCAGTTCTTC. Translating gives CASSEAHGRGDEQFF.

This chain joins TRBV7-9 and TRBJ2-6; the D is unclear. Between the trimmed V and J ends, which lost 3 bases and 5 bases, there was a span of 14 bases. CDR3 size: 16 residues. Germline values: CDR1 SEHNR, CDR2 FQNEAQ (reference sequence). The CDR3: CASSFPQESRANVLTF. CDR3 nucleotide sequence: TGTGCCAGCAGCTTCCCCCAGGAATCCCGGGCCAACGTCCTGACTTTC.

The chain is built from TRBV29-1 and TRBJ2-5; 7 bases fit TRBD1. CDR3 length: 13 amino acids. CDR1 is SQVTM, CDR2 ANQGSEA, per germline. V shed 1 base and J 5 bases; nucleotides not matched to a gene: 4. CDR3: CSVEGQGWETQYF. CDR3 nucleotides: TGCAGCGTTGAAGGACAGGGATGGGAGACCCAGTACTTC.

The V call is TRBV7-2, the J call TRBJ2-5; D uncertain. The V gene lost 0 bases and the J gene lost 4 bases, with 15 bases spanning the gap. The CDR3 spans 16 residues. Germline V gives CDR1 SGHTA, CDR2 FQGNSA. CDR3 sequence reads: CASSLAAIGMGETQYF. The CDR3 nucleotides read TGTGCCAGCAGCTTAGCGGCAATAGGAATGGGAGAGACCCAGTACTTC.

This chain links TRBV21-1 with TRBJ2-7; the D segment call TRBD2 is taken from the table without a DNA check. TRBV21-1 is a listed pseudogene. This CDR3 has 19 residues. The CDR3 loop is CASSKEDNKPGLYLPEQYF. CDR3 bases: TGTGCCAGCAGCAAAGAAGACAACAAACCGGGACTTTACCTCCCCGAGCAGTACTTC.

This clone is a singleton in its sample. The chain recombines TRBV7-2 with TRBJ2-3, with TRBD2 matching over 8 bases. The CDR3 extends over 14 amino acids. V shed 3 bases and J 6 bases; nucleotides not matched to a gene: 5. Germline CDR1 SGHTA, CDR2 FQGNSA. The CDR3: CASSFYGRVDTQYF. The CDR3 DNA sequence: TGTGCCAGCAGCTTTTACGGGAGGGTGGATACGCAGTATTTT.

This clone was counted a few times. The chain has TRBV19 and TRBJ1-2, with 7 bases identical to TRBD1. Germline V gene data show CDR1 as LNHDA and CDR2 as SQIVND (reference sequence). J gave up 0 bases and V 8 bases, and 6 bases lay outside the gene matches. The CDR3 covers 14 residues. DNA of the CDR3: TGTGCCAGTCAGGGGGTTGGGGCTAACTATGGCTACACCTTC. This codes for CASQGVGANYGYTF.

The gene calls are TRBV2 and TRBJ1-3, with a weak D call TRBD1 (5 bases). V was trimmed by 8 bases and J by 7 bases, leaving 15 bases between them. The V gene's germline CDR1 is SNHLY and CDR2 FYNNEI. There are 13 residues in the CDR3. The CDR3 nucleotides read TGTGCCAGCCGGGAGGGGCGAGGGAACACCATATATTTT. Translation: CASREGRGNTIYF.

This chain connects TRBV6-5 to TRBJ2-7; 11 bases are a match to TRBD2. The trim removed 5 bases at V and 6 bases at J, leaving 9 bases unmatched. There are 15 residues in the CDR3. From germline, CDR1 is MNHEY and CDR2 SVGAGI. The CDR3 DNA reads TGTGCCAGCAGTGGATCGACTAGCGGGATAAGCGAGCAGTACTTC. Its translation is CASSGSTSGISEQYF.

This chain links TRBV6-5 with TRBJ1-1; D may be TRBD1 (5 bases). Germline lookup yields CDR1 MNHEY and CDR2 SVGAGI. The CDR3 length is 13 residues. The V end lost 3 bases, the J end lost 4 bases, and 9 bases lay between the germline ends. This CDR3 is CASSYYGTTEAFF. CDR3 sequence (DNA): TGTGCCAGCAGTTATTACGGGACCACTGAAGCTTTCTTT.

The chain is built from TRBV10-1 and TRBJ2-7, with TRBD2 as a possible D gene (5 bases). Trimming stripped 0 bases from V and 5 bases from J, with 8 bases between. Germline V CDR1 and CDR2: WNHNN, SYGVQD (reference sequence). The CDR3 covers 13 residues. CDR3 loop: CASSESLRDEQYF. CDR3 bases: TGCGCCAGCAGTGAGTCTCTGAGGGACGAGCAGTACTTC.

J is TRBJ1-2 and V is TRBV7-8; possibly TRBD1 for D (6 bases). The CDR3 extends over 13 amino acids. V was shortened by 5 bases and J by 8 bases, with 15 bases between the two germline ends. Germline CDR1 reads SGHVS; CDR2 reads FQNEAQ. The CDR3 nucleotides are TGTGCCAGCAGCCGAGACCAGGGGAGCGGCTACACCTTC. This translates into CASSRDQGSGYTF.

This chain links TRBV6-5 with TRBJ2-6; D is unclear. The germline V gene encodes CDR1 MNHEY and CDR2 SVGAGI. V was shortened by 8 bases and J by 6 bases, with 8 bases between the two germline ends. The CDR3 totals 12 residues. Written as DNA, the CDR3 is TGTGCCAGCCGGTCGATGGCCAACGTCCTGACTTTC. Translating it yields CASRSMANVLTF.

V and J are TRBV6-1 and TRBJ2-5, with TRBD2 matching 9 bases. The CDR3 totals 14 residues. CDR1 MNHNS and CDR2 SASEGT come from the germline V gene. The trim removed 7 bases at V and 4 bases at J, leaving 7 bases unmatched. The CDR3 spells CASKREVGTETQYF. Written as DNA, the CDR3 is TGTGCCAGCAAGCGGGAGGTCGGAACAGAGACCCAGTACTTC.

This rearrangement joins TRBV7-9 to TRBJ2-7; 10 nucleotides line up with TRBD2. CDR1 is SEHNR and CDR2 is FQNEAQ in the germline V gene (reference sequence). This CDR3 contains 17 residues. Germline trimming cut 5 bases from V and 4 bases from J; bases unmatched to any gene: 14. The CDR3 loop is CASSRQREGLSGYEQYF. In DNA, the CDR3 is TGTGCCAGCAGCAGACAGCGGGAGGGCCTATCGGGTTACGAGCAGTACTTC.

This sequence joins TRBV5-8 and TRBJ1-5; possible D gene TRBD1, 5 bases. The CDR3 consists of 14 residues. Trimming shortened V by 5 bases and J by 2 bases, and 11 bases separated the two germline ends. Germline-derived CDR1 and CDR2 are SGHTS and YDEGEE. This CDR3 reads CASRIGVGNQPQHF. For the CDR3, the DNA is TGTGCCAGCAGAATAGGGGTAGGCAATCAGCCCCAGCATTTT. Supplemented by reference TRBV5-8 and TRBJ1-5, the full variable domain reads EAGVTQSPTHLIKTRGQQATLRCSPISGHTSVYWYQQALGLGLQFLLWYDEGEERNRGNFPPRFSGRQFPNYSSELNVNALELEDSALYLCASRIGVGNQPQHFGDGTRLSIL.

This chain links TRBV11-3 with TRBJ2-2; 7 bases agree with TRBD1. The CDR3 loop spans 17 amino acids. V shed 0 bases and J 5 bases; nucleotides not matched to a gene: 9. The germline V gene has CDR1 SGHNT and CDR2 YENEEA. For the CDR3, the DNA is TGTGCCAGCAGCTTAGATGAGGGGGCCAGGGGAACCGGGGAGCTGTTTTTT. Translated, it gives CASSLDEGARGTGELFF.

This sequence joins TRBV5-8 and TRBJ1-1, with 9 nucleotides matching TRBD1. Germline CDR1 reads SGHTS; CDR2 reads YDEGEE. There are 15 residues in the CDR3. V lost 1 base to trimming and J lost 1 base; unmatched junction nucleotides: 2. The CDR3 spells CASSLLTGGNTEAFF. In DNA form, the CDR3 reads TGTGCCAGCAGCTTGTTGACAGGGGGGAACACTGAAGCTTTCTTT. Looking up the rest from reference TRBV5-8 and TRBJ1-1 gives the full variable domain: EAGVTQSPTHLIKTRGQQATLRCSPISGHTSVYWYQQALGLGLQFLLWYDEGEERNRGNFPPRFSGRQFPNYSSELNVNALELEDSALYLCASSLLTGGNTEAFFGQGTRLTVV.

V usage is TRBV7-9 and J usage is TRBJ2-5, with 13 bases identical to TRBD2. Germline V gene sequence: CDR1 SEHNR, CDR2 FQNEAQ (reference sequence). This CDR3 is 15 amino acids long. V dropped 3 bases and J dropped 2; count of bases not matched to a gene: 0. CDR3 in DNA: TGTGCCAGCAGCTTGGGACTAGCGGGGCAAGAGACCCAGTACTTC. Amino acid sequence: CASSLGLAGQETQYF.